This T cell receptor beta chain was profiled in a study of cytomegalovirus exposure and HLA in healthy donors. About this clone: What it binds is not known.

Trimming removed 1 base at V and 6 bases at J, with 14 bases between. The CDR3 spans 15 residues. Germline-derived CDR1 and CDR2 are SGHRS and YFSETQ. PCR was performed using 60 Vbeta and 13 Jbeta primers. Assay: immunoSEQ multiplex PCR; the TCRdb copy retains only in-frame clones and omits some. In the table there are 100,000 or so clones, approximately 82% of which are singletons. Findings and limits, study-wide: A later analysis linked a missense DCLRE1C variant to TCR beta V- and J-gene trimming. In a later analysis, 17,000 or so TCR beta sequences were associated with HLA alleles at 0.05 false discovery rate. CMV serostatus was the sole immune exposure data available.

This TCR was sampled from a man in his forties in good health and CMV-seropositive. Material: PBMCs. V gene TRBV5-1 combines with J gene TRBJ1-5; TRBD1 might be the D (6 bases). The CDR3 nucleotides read TGCGCCAGCAGCTTGTCAGGGGACGTGAGTCAGCCCCAGCATTTT. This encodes CASSLSGDVSQPQHF.